One sample yielded the 26 T cell receptor beta chains listed below, sequenced in a study of graft-versus-host responses after intestinal transplantation. Method: immunoSEQ multiplex PCR; TCRdb's copy keeps in-frame clones and lacks some. This table holds some 150,000 clones, 80% to 95% found once. Their target antigens are unknown. The input for sequencing was unstimulated CD4+ T cells sorted from spleen or lymph node cells, taken before intestinal transplant. These receptors were collected from a human donor who received an intestinal transplant.

In the case of this clone: Germline is not matched at one junction end, which may reflect a read error. This chain links TRBV7-7 with TRBJ2-1; D is unresolved. Germline V gene data show CDR1 as SSHAT and CDR2 as FNYEAQ (reference sequence). This CDR3 comprises 12 residues. The CDR3 DNA is TGTGCTAGCAGCTTGATGTCCAATGAGCAGTTCTTC. This sequence encodes CASSLMSNEQFF.

The chain links TRBV6-1 to TRBJ1-5; D call uncertain. Germline lookup yields CDR1 MNHNS and CDR2 SASEGT. The CDR3 length is 11 residues. Trimming shortened V by 1 base and J by 11 bases, and 6 bases separated the two germline ends. The CDR3 sequence is CASSEGHTQHF. The CDR3, as DNA: TGTGCCAGCAGTGAAGGGCATACCCAGCATTTT.

The rearrangement links TRBV6-5 to TRBJ2-7, with a weak D call TRBD1 (6 bases). V was pared by 6 bases and J by 3 bases, with 15 bases between. Germline CDR1 and CDR2: MNHEY and SVGAGI. This CDR3 region has 14 residues. CDR3 amino acids: CASRTGSRVYEQYF. The CDR3 coding sequence is TGTGCCAGCAGAACAGGGTCGAGAGTCTACGAGCAGTACTTC.

The V gene is TRBV19, the J gene TRBJ2-1, with D possibly matching TRBD2 (6 bases). Per germline, CDR1 LNHDA and CDR2 SQIVND (reference sequence). The CDR3 length is 17 residues. V lost 4 bases and J lost 3, with 19 bases in between. The CDR3, as DNA: TGTGCCAGTAGTACGTCCCTACTAGCTGCTCACTACAATGAGCAGTTCTTC. It specifies CASSTSLLAAHYNEQFF.

V is TRBV19 and J is TRBJ2-7; D remains ambiguous. Trimming stripped 1 base from V and 0 bases from J, with 13 bases between. The germline CDR1 and CDR2 sequences are LNHDA and SQIVND (reference sequence). This CDR3 has 16 amino acids. Here the CDR3 DNA reads TGTGCCAGTAGTATAGCGGTGGGTTCACACTCCTACGAGCAGTACTTC. Protein sequence: CASSIAVGSHSYEQYF. The whole variable domain, filled in from reference TRBV19 and TRBJ2-7, reads DGGITQSPKYLFRKEGQNVTLSCEQNLNHDAMYWYRQDPGQGLRLIYYSQIVNDFQKGDIAEGYSVSREKKESFPLTVTSAQKNPTAFYLCASSIAVGSHSYEQYFGPGTRLTVT.

The chain combines TRBV6-5 with TRBJ1-1; D uncertain. This CDR3 region has 14 residues. Germline CDR1 and CDR2: MNHEY and SVGAGI. V lost 2 bases to trimming and J lost 0 bases, with 7 bases between them. CDR3 sequence: CASSYADLNTEAFF. Here the CDR3 DNA reads TGTGCCAGCAGTTACGCAGATCTGAACACTGAAGCTTTCTTT.

The chain couples TRBV21-1 to TRBJ2-7. TRBV21-1 is designated a pseudogene. The CDR3 is 14 amino acids. In nucleotides, the CDR3 is TGTGCCAGCAGCCCGCGGGACACTCCCTACGAGCAGTACTTC. The encoded protein is CASSPRDTPYEQYF.

CDR3 DNA: TGTGCCAGCAGTGCGAAGACAGTTGGTTTCGCTGAAGCTTTCTTT. Translation gives CASSAKTVGFAEAFF. The V call is TRBV6-6, the J call TRBJ1-1; possibly TRBD1 for D (5 bases). Germline V gene data show CDR1 as MNHNY and CDR2 as SVGAGI (reference sequence). V was shortened by 5 bases and J by 6 bases, with 19 bases between the two germline ends. CDR3 length equals 15 residues.

CDR3 protein: CASSFPGDSSYNEQFF. The CDR3, as DNA: TGTGCCAGCAGCTTCCCCGGGGACAGCTCCTACAATGAGCAGTTCTTC. This sequence joins TRBV5-4 and TRBJ2-1; 7 bases line up with TRBD1. This CDR3 is built from 16 residues. Germline CDR1 and CDR2: SGHNT and YYREEE (reference sequence). V shed 2 bases and J 0 bases; nucleotides not matched to a gene: 5.

Details on this clone: At the DNA level, this CDR3 is encoded by other sequences in the same sample as well. This chain uses TRBV7-9 with TRBJ1-1; D gene uncertain. Germline-derived CDR1 and CDR2 are SEHNR and FQNEAQ (reference sequence). This CDR3 is built from 12 residues. V dropped 6 bases and J dropped 1 base, with 6 bases sitting between them. The CDR3 spells CASSYTNTEAFF. CDR3 nucleotide sequence: TGTGCCAGCAGTTACACGAACACTGAAGCTTTCTTT.

This rearrangement joins TRBV5-1 to TRBJ1-1; D may be TRBD1 (5 bases). The CDR3 runs 13 residues. The ends were cut back, 4 bases at V and 5 bases at J, with 12 bases in the middle. Germline values: CDR1 SGHRS, CDR2 YFSETQ. The DNA for the CDR3 is TGCGCCAGCAGCGAGACAGTTTTAACTGAAGCTTTCTTT. Amino acids: CASSETVLTEAFF.

This chain uses TRBV2 with TRBJ1-5, with D unresolved. Germline V gene sequence: CDR1 SNHLY, CDR2 FYNNEI. The V end lost 0 bases, the J end lost 7 bases, and 13 bases lay between the germline ends. The CDR3 contains 15 residues. CDR3 DNA sequence: TGTGCCAGCAGTGAAGCGCGAAGGACGTGGCAGCCCCAGCATTTT. It yields the protein CASSEARRTWQPQHF.

The J gene is TRBJ1-1, the V gene TRBV27, with a possible D match to TRBD1 (5 bases). V was shortened by 8 bases and J by 4 bases, with 17 bases between the two germline ends. The CDR3 consists of 14 residues. Looked up from germline, CDR1 is MNHEY and CDR2 is SMNVEV (reference sequence). The CDR3 is CASRSGTGPTEAFF. The CDR3, as DNA: TGTGCCAGCCGATCCGGGACCGGGCCCACTGAAGCTTTCTTT.

The chain recombines TRBV6-1 with TRBJ2-5; 8 nucleotides line up with TRBD1. The V segment lost 4 bases and the J segment 4 bases; nucleotides outside the gene matches: 14. There are 17 residues in the CDR3. Germline assignment: CDR1 MNHNS and CDR2 SASEGT. As DNA, the CDR3 is TGTGCCAGCAGTGGCCGACCGGGACAGGCAATAGGAGAGACCCAGTACTTC. The encoded protein is CASSGRPGQAIGETQYF.

This chain connects TRBV4-1 to TRBJ2-3; 10 nucleotides align to TRBD1. Germline loops: CDR1 MGHRA, CDR2 YSYEKL. CDR3 length: 15 residues. J lost 4 bases, V lost 4 bases, and 5 bases had no gene match. CDR3 amino acids: CASSPRTGGADTQYF. The CDR3 bases are TGCGCCAGCAGCCCCCGGACAGGGGGGGCAGATACGCAGTATTTT.

The rearrangement joins TRBV19 to TRBJ2-3; 12 bases fit TRBD2. With V trimmed by 0 bases and J by 2 bases, 12 bases remained unmatched. The V gene's germline CDR1 is LNHDA and CDR2 SQIVND (reference sequence). The CDR3 spans 20 residues. CDR3 residues: CASSIERLAGGPAATDTQYF. Written as DNA, the CDR3 is TGTGCCAGTAGTATAGAGCGGCTAGCGGGAGGGCCGGCCGCCACAGATACGCAGTATTTT.

The CDR3 loop reads CASSGTTGKETQYF. In DNA, the CDR3 is TGTGCCAGCAGTGGGACTACCGGCAAAGAGACCCAGTACTTC. V gene TRBV6-1 combines with J gene TRBJ2-5; the D gene is possibly TRBD2 (6 bases). The ends were cut back, 4 bases at V and 3 bases at J, with 12 bases in the middle. The germline gives CDR1 MNHNS, CDR2 SASEGT. The CDR3 is 14 residues long.

This chain connects TRBV15 to TRBJ1-5; no firm D call. Per germline, CDR1 LNHNV and CDR2 YYDKDF (reference sequence). Trimming removed 1 base at V and 8 bases at J, with 12 bases between. CDR3 length: 14 residues. In DNA form, the CDR3 reads TGTGCCACCAGCAGAGGGGAGGGCAGTGAGCCCCAGCATTTT. Protein product: CATSRGEGSEPQHF.

This clone was observed a handful of times. V gene TRBV19 combines with J gene TRBJ1-5; D ambiguous. Germline V gene data show CDR1 as LNHDA and CDR2 as SQIVND (reference sequence). V was shortened by 4 bases and J by 5 bases, with 6 bases between the two germline ends. The CDR3 is 12 residues long. The CDR3 nucleotides read TGTGCCAGTAGTAGATGGGATCAGCCCCAGCATTTT. This translates into CASSRWDQPQHF.

The rearrangement joins TRBV4-3 to TRBJ2-2; D is unclear. Germline V lookup: CDR1 LGHNA, CDR2 YSLEER. CDR3 length equals 14 residues. V was trimmed by 1 base and J by 3 bases, leaving 6 bases between them. CDR3 amino acids: CASSQVRDTGELFF. In DNA, the CDR3 is TGCGCCAGCAGCCAAGTTAGGGACACCGGGGAGCTGTTTTTT.

This chain uses TRBV29-1 with TRBJ1-1; tentative D call: TRBD1 (6 bases). CDR3 length: 12 residues. Germline-derived CDR1 and CDR2 are SQVTM and ANQGSEA. V was pared by 7 bases and J by 1 base, with 10 bases between. The CDR3 coding sequence is TGCAGCGCCCGAGGGGGGAACACTGAAGCTTTCTTT. It is translated as CSARGGNTEAFF.

This sequence joins TRBV11-1 and TRBJ2-7, with D possibly being TRBD1 (5 bases). The CDR3 has 14 residues. Germline V CDR1 and CDR2: SGHAT, FQDESV (reference sequence). V was clipped by 8 bases and J by 2 bases, with 16 bases between them. CDR3 sequence (DNA): TGTGCCAGCGGCTCCCAATCGGACACCTACGAGCAGTACTTC. It is translated as CASGSQSDTYEQYF.

This chain joins TRBV4-3 and TRBJ1-2; 7 bases align to TRBD1. After removal of 3 bases from V and 8 bases from J, the junction contained 6 bases not matched to a gene. This CDR3 has 13 amino acids. CDR1 is LGHNA and CDR2 is YSLEER in the germline V gene. CDR3 amino acids: CASSHPRQGGYTF. As DNA, the CDR3 is TGCGCCAGCAGCCACCCCAGACAGGGAGGCTACACCTTC.

V usage is TRBV11-3 and J usage is TRBJ2-7, with a possible D match to TRBD2 (6 bases). V was shortened by 6 bases and J by 2 bases, with 17 bases between the two germline ends. Germline assignment: CDR1 SGHNT and CDR2 YENEEA. CDR3 size: 15 residues. CDR3 loop: CASRLGGGPTYEQYF. In DNA form, the CDR3 reads TGTGCCAGCAGGCTCGGGGGAGGCCCCACCTACGAGCAGTACTTC.

This chain connects TRBV28 to TRBJ2-7; weak D call: TRBD1 (6 bases). The CDR3 sequence is 15 residues long. The germline V gene encodes CDR1 MDHEN and CDR2 SYDVKM. Between the trimmed V and J ends, which lost 6 bases and 1 base, there was a span of 16 bases. CDR3 nucleotides: TGTGCCAGCAGGGGTCGGGACACCTTTTCCTACGAGCAGTACTTC. It is translated as CASRGRDTFSYEQYF.

In this sample, this clone turned up a few times. This chain links TRBV28 with TRBJ2-7, with D possibly TRBD1 on 6 matching bases. Trimming left V 3 bases short and J 6 bases short, with 9 bases between. This CDR3 is 12 amino acids long. Germline-derived CDR1 and CDR2 are MDHEN and SYDVKM. The DNA of the CDR3 is TGTGCCAGCAGTTTTCGCAGGGGCGAGCAGTACTTC. Encoded protein: CASSFRRGEQYF.